Listed here are 11 T cell receptor beta chains from one sample, sequenced in a study of blood T cell repertoires in COVID-19. Produced via immunoSEQ multiplex PCR; TCRdb's table is partial and in-frame only. The sample carries over 200,000 clones, over 80% recorded once. Material for sequencing was PBMCs or T cells enriched from blood (not recorded which). These receptors originate from a man aged 25 to 40 who had recovered from COVID-19.

The V gene is TRBV6-2 or TRBV6-3, the J gene TRBJ2-2, with unresolved D. Germline V gene data show CDR1 as MNHEY and CDR2 as SVGEGT. The CDR3 runs to 14 residues. The V end lost 0 bases, the J end lost 3 bases, and 5 bases lay between the germline ends. The CDR3 sequence is CASSYSSYTGELFF. In nucleotides, the CDR3 is TGTGCCAGCAGTTACTCGAGCTACACCGGGGAGCTGTTTTTT.

The genes are TRBV13 and TRBJ1-2; D not certain. V was clipped by 7 bases and J by 1 base, with 10 bases between them. The CDR3 spans 13 residues. The germline V gene has CDR1 PRHDT and CDR2 FYEKMQ (reference sequence). CDR3 bases: TGTGCCAGCACAGGAGGACGTAACTATGGCTACACCTTC. Protein: CASTGGRNYGYTF.

The rearrangement links TRBV11-2 to TRBJ2-7; 7 nucleotides match TRBD2. With 0 bases clipped from V and 7 bases from J, the junction kept 6 bases outside the gene matches. The germline gives CDR1 SGHAT, CDR2 FQNNGV. CDR3 length: 14 amino acids. CDR3 coding DNA: TGTGCCAGCAGCTTAGAACCGCCGGGAGGAGAGCAGTACTTC. Its translation is CASSLEPPGGEQYF.

The chain combines TRBV15 with TRBJ2-7; 8 bases are a match to TRBD2. The J segment lost 1 base and the V segment lost 4 bases, leaving 6 bases of the junction unmatched. Germline lookup yields CDR1 LNHNV and CDR2 YYDKDF (reference sequence). The CDR3 covers 15 residues. Here the CDR3 DNA reads TGTGCCACCAGCACCAGCGGGAGTCTTTCCTACGAGCAGTACTTC. It encodes CATSTSGSLSYEQYF.

The chain links TRBV9 to TRBJ2-1; 12 bases are shared with TRBD2. With V trimmed by 3 bases and J by 9 bases, 4 bases remained unmatched. The CDR3 consists of 14 residues. CDR1 is SGDLS, CDR2 YYNGEE, per germline. This chain's CDR3 is CASSGLAGEREQFF. In DNA form, the CDR3 reads TGTGCCAGCAGCGGACTAGCGGGAGAACGTGAGCAGTTCTTC.

This chain uses TRBV30 with TRBJ1-2, with D perhaps matching TRBD1 (6 bases). The CDR3 consists of 13 residues. Germline V CDR1 and CDR2: GTSNPN, SVGIG (reference sequence). The CDR3 region has the DNA TGTGCTGGGGTGCCAGGGGAAGGCTATGGCTACACCTTC. It translates to CAGVPGEGYGYTF.

The chain joins TRBV28 to TRBJ1-2, with a weak D call TRBD1 (5 bases). Trimming removed 3 bases from V and 3 bases from J, with 14 bases in between. CDR1 and CDR2 from the germline V gene are MDHEN and SYDVKM. This CDR3 contains 15 residues. In nucleotides, the CDR3 is TGTGCCAGCAGTTTGCGGGGCAGGGCTTACTATGGCTACACCTTC. This translates into CASSLRGRAYYGYTF.

The chain links TRBV4-3 to TRBJ2-3, with TRBD2 matching over 9 bases. Per the germline V gene, CDR1 is LGHNA and CDR2 is YSLEER. V shed 4 bases and J 4 bases; nucleotides not matched to a gene: 12. CDR3 length equals 17 residues. The CDR3 DNA reads as TGCGCCAGCAGCCCCGACCTGGGACTAGCTTTATCAGATACGCAGTATTTT. The encoded protein is CASSPDLGLALSDTQYF.

This clone was recorded only once. The genes are TRBV19 and TRBJ2-5; D not resolved. Trimming shortened V by 4 bases and J by 1 base, and 16 bases separated the two germline ends. The CDR3 runs to 16 residues. In germline, CDR1 is LNHDA, CDR2 SQIVND (reference sequence). CDR3: CASSRLFVRGQETQYF. The CDR3 bases are TGTGCCAGTAGTAGATTATTCGTGCGAGGCCAAGAGACCCAGTACTTC.

The chain is built from TRBV2 and TRBJ2-2; D is perhaps TRBD2 (6 bases). This CDR3 has 15 residues. Germline CDR1 reads SNHLY; CDR2 reads FYNNEI. Trimming cost V 7 bases and J 0 bases, with 12 bases left between them. In DNA, the CDR3 is TGTGCCAGCATATTTGGCGGGACGAACACCGGGGAGCTGTTTTTT. Amino acid sequence: CASIFGGTNTGELFF.

This clone was seen only once. The chain's CDR3 is CASSKGGTDSYEQYF. The CDR3 DNA is TGTGCCAGCTCTAAAGGAGGGACAGATTCCTACGAGCAGTACTTC. J is TRBJ2-7 and V is TRBV18, with a tentative D call TRBD1 (7 bases). CDR3 length: 15 residues. Germline CDR1 reads KGHSH; CDR2 reads LQKENI. Deletions cut 6 bases from V and 1 base from J, with 16 bases between. Supplemented by reference TRBV18 and TRBJ2-7, the full variable domain reads NAGVMQNPRHLVRRRGQEARLRCSPMKGHSHVYWYRQLPEEGLKFMVYLQKENIIDESGMPKERFSAEFPKEGPSILRIQQVVRGDSAAYFCASSKGGTDSYEQYFGPGTRLTVT.